The 27 T cell receptor beta chains reported below all come from one sample, sequenced in a study of T cell repertoires in ileal Crohn's disease (dated by TCRdb to between 2018 and 2020). Library preparation used the immunoSEQ multiplex PCR assay. TCRdb holds this immuneACCESS table with in-frame rearrangements only. Some clones are missing; in checked studies, unresolved V genes explain under half, and the rest has no known cause. This sample comprises 12,000 to 15,000 clones, nearly 90% of them detected only once. The top ten hold about 4% of the sample. The specimen sequenced was ileal tissue. These TCRs come from an adult with Crohn's disease.

This chain uses TRBV30 with TRBJ1-2, with TRBD1 as a possible D gene (6 bases). The CDR3 spans 12 residues. Germline CDR1 GTSNPN, CDR2 SVGIG (reference sequence). V lost 5 bases to trimming and J lost 8 bases, with 15 bases between them. CDR3 loop: CAWAPGHRGYTF. In nucleotides, the CDR3 is TGTGCCTGGGCACCGGGACATAGGGGCTACACCTTC.

Regarding this clone: The same CDR3 also results from other DNA sequences found in this sample. The rearrangement links TRBV5-1 to TRBJ1-1; a possible D gene is TRBD1 (5 bases). Trimming cost V 4 bases and J 1 base, with 11 bases left between them. CDR1 and CDR2 from the germline V gene are SGHRS and YFSETQ. CDR3 length: 14 residues. The CDR3 DNA reads as TGCGCCAGCAGCCTCGCCCAGGGGAACACTGAAGCTTTCTTT. The encoded protein is CASSLAQGNTEAFF. Combining the CDR3 with reference TRBV5-1 and TRBJ1-1 gives the whole variable domain KAGVTQTPRYLIKTRGQQVTLSCSPISGHRSVSWYQQTPGQGLQFLFEYFSETQRNKGNFPGRFSGRQFSNSRSEMNVSTLELGDSALYLCASSLAQGNTEAFFGQGTRLTVV.

The chain has TRBV6-1 and TRBJ2-5; TRBD2 aligns across 8 bases. The V segment lost 8 bases and the J segment 5 bases; nucleotides outside the gene matches: 13. Germline CDR1 MNHNS, CDR2 SASEGT. The CDR3 length is 15 residues. The CDR3 DNA sequence: TGTGCCAGCTACCTTCTCGCGGGGGGTTTGGAGACCCAGTACTTC. Translated: CASYLLAGGLETQYF.

This clone has only a few counts. The rearrangement uses TRBV19 and TRBJ2-3; 16 bases line up with TRBD2. With V trimmed by 5 bases and J by 1 base, 3 bases remained unmatched. The CDR3 is 17 amino acids. Germline CDR1 LNHDA, CDR2 SQIVND (reference sequence). CDR3 loop: CASSWGLAGGGTDTQYF. In DNA form, the CDR3 reads TGTGCCAGTAGTTGGGGACTAGCGGGGGGGGGCACAGATACGCAGTATTTT. Drawing the rest from reference TRBV19 and TRBJ2-3, the complete variable domain is DGGITQSPKYLFRKEGQNVTLSCEQNLNHDAMYWYRQDPGQGLRLIYYSQIVNDFQKGDIAEGYSVSREKKESFPLTVTSAQKNPTAFYLCASSWGLAGGGTDTQYFGPGTRLTVL.

The CDR3 DNA reads as TGTGCCAGCGCGGACGAGCAGTACTTC. Amino acid sequence: CASADEQYF. The chain is built from TRBV27 and TRBJ2-7; no clear D. Germline V gene sequence: CDR1 MNHEY, CDR2 SMNVEV (reference sequence). V was pared by 8 bases and J by 5 bases, with 4 bases between. CDR3 length: 9 amino acids.

The chain has TRBV7-2 and TRBJ2-2, with D unresolved. This CDR3 has 15 residues. The V and J ends lost 5 bases and 0 bases respectively, with 10 bases between them. CDR1 is SGHTA and CDR2 is FQGNSA in the germline V gene. The DNA of the CDR3 is TGTGCCAGCAGCCCCCTAAGAGCGAACACCGGGGAGCTGTTTTTT. It specifies CASSPLRANTGELFF.

The CDR3 here is CASSLVGVNEQFF. CDR3 nucleotides: TGTGCCAGCAGCTTAGTCGGGGTCAATGAGCAGTTCTTC. The chain uses TRBV11-2 and TRBJ2-1; the D gene is possibly TRBD2 (5 bases). CDR1 is SGHAT, CDR2 FQNNGV, per germline. Trimming shortened V by 1 base and J by 6 bases, and 7 bases separated the two germline ends. The CDR3 runs to 13 residues.

This clone was seen a handful of times. The V gene is TRBV5-1, the J gene TRBJ2-1; TRBD2 matches 9 bases. The CDR3 loop spans 15 amino acids. The germline V gene encodes CDR1 SGHRS and CDR2 YFSETQ. V trimming: 0 bases; J trimming: 9 bases; junction bases outside the gene matches: 7. In DNA form, the CDR3 reads TGCGCCAGCAGCTTGGCTGGCGGGGGGGCCGGTGAGCAGTTCTTC. This translates into CASSLAGGGAGEQFF.

The rearrangement joins TRBV28 to TRBJ1-2; 9 bases are shared with TRBD1. The CDR3 extends over 14 amino acids. The V segment lost 6 bases and the J segment 5 bases; nucleotides outside the gene matches: 7. Germline loops: CDR1 MDHEN, CDR2 SYDVKM. In nucleotides, the CDR3 is TGTGCCAGCAGCCTTCCGGGACAGGGTTATGGCTACACCTTC. It translates to CASSLPGQGYGYTF.

J is TRBJ2-7 and V is TRBV18, with D unclear. Trimming pared 6 bases from V and 0 bases from J, leaving 12 bases between. Per germline, CDR1 KGHSH and CDR2 LQKENI. The CDR3 is made up of 14 amino acids. The CDR3 is CASSEQFGSYEQYF. CDR3 DNA sequence: TGTGCCAGCTCGGAGCAGTTTGGCTCCTACGAGCAGTACTTC.

This rearrangement joins TRBV7-9 to TRBJ1-5; D remains ambiguous. The CDR3 contains 12 residues. Trimming took off 0 bases at V and 9 bases at J, with 6 bases between the two ends. Germline lookup yields CDR1 SEHNR and CDR2 FQNEAQ (reference sequence). The CDR3 coding sequence is TGTGCCAGCAGCTTAGCATCTTCGCCCCAGCATTTT. Residues: CASSLASSPQHF.

This chain connects TRBV6-5 to TRBJ2-3, with 7 nucleotides matching TRBD1. V was clipped by 3 bases and J by 4 bases; unmatched bases: 1. Germline loops: CDR1 MNHEY, CDR2 SVGAGI. This CDR3 contains 13 residues. DNA of the CDR3: TGTGCCAGCAGTTATAGGGGGCCAGATACGCAGTATTTT. Its protein is CASSYRGPDTQYF.

The genes are TRBV30 and TRBJ2-5, with 8 bases identical to TRBD2. Unmatched junction bases numbered 8, after V lost 4 bases and J lost 4 bases. This CDR3 has 14 residues. Germline CDR1 reads GTSNPN; CDR2 reads SVGIG (reference sequence). CDR3 sequence (DNA): TGTGCCTGGAAGGCGGGGGGACGCTCAGAGACCCAGTACTTC. It translates to CAWKAGGRSETQYF.

This sequence joins TRBV25-1 and TRBJ2-2; D is unresolved. Germline V gives CDR1 MGHDK, CDR2 SYGVNS. The CDR3 covers 14 residues. V shed 4 bases and J shed 2 bases, with 8 bases lying between them. Here the CDR3 DNA reads TGTGCCAGCAGTGCCCGAGTCAACACCGGGGAGCTGTTTTTT. This gives the protein CASSARVNTGELFF. Drawing the rest from reference TRBV25-1 and TRBJ2-2, the complete variable domain is EADIYQTPRYLVIGTGKKITLECSQTMGHDKMYWYQQDPGMELHLIHYSYGVNSTEKGDLSSESTVSRIRTEHFPLTLESARPSHTSQYLCASSARVNTGELFFGEGSRLTVL.

With respect to this clone: The sample carries other DNA sequences with the same CDR3. The chain uses TRBV7-2 and TRBJ1-1; 8 positions agree with TRBD1. Germline loops: CDR1 SGHTA, CDR2 FQGNSA. V lost 2 bases, J lost 5 bases, and 4 bases stayed unmatched. The length of the CDR3 is 14 residues. CDR3 coding DNA: TGTGCCAGCAGCTTACAGGGGGCAGGGACTGAAGCTTTCTTT. Its protein is CASSLQGAGTEAFF.

This chain connects TRBV6-6 to TRBJ1-5; D is undetermined. Trimming removed 2 bases from V and 4 bases from J, with 3 bases in between. The CDR3 is 12 residues long. Germline CDR1 is MNHNY and CDR2 is SVGAGI (reference sequence). The CDR3 is CASSYLNQPQHF. The CDR3 coding sequence is TGTGCCAGCAGTTACCTAAATCAGCCCCAGCATTTT.

The chain uses TRBV28 and TRBJ2-7; tentatively, D is TRBD1 (8 bases). Germline CDR1 and CDR2: MDHEN and SYDVKM. The CDR3 totals 15 residues. V was trimmed by 3 bases and J by 2 bases, leaving 14 bases between them. In DNA form, the CDR3 reads TGTGCCAGCAGTTTGACAGGGGAGGGGACCTACGAGCAGTACTTC. Protein product: CASSLTGEGTYEQYF.

The chain joins TRBV2 to TRBJ2-3; D uncertain. This CDR3 has 14 residues. The V and J ends lost 2 bases and 0 bases respectively, with 6 bases between them. In germline, CDR1 is SNHLY, CDR2 FYNNEI. CDR3 sequence reads: CASSEPPSTDTQYF. The CDR3 DNA reads TGTGCCAGCAGTGAACCCCCAAGCACAGATACGCAGTATTTT.

The chain couples TRBV2 to TRBJ1-2; TRBD1 agrees at 10 bases. The V gene end was trimmed by 3 bases and the J gene end by 7 bases; junction bases not matched to a gene: 8. CDR1 SNHLY and CDR2 FYNNEI come from the germline V gene. The CDR3 has 15 residues. CDR3 residues: CASSEGTGAEVGYTF. In DNA form, the CDR3 reads TGTGCCAGCAGTGAGGGGACAGGGGCAGAGGTTGGCTACACCTTC.

This chain joins TRBV19 and TRBJ1-5; 7 nucleotides line up with TRBD1. Germline values: CDR1 LNHDA, CDR2 SQIVND (reference sequence). The CDR3 contains 18 residues. Losses at the gene ends were 6 bases for V and 0 bases for J; bases not matched to a gene: 14. The CDR3: CASSLGQGVLYSNQPQHF. The CDR3 DNA reads as TGTGCCAGTAGCCTGGGGCAGGGGGTTCTATATAGCAATCAGCCCCAGCATTTT.

This rearrangement joins TRBV6-6 to TRBJ1-2; D remains unclear. Germline V lookup: CDR1 MNHNY, CDR2 SVGAGI (reference sequence). V lost 0 bases to trimming and J lost 4 bases, with 9 bases between them. There are 14 residues in the CDR3. The DNA of the CDR3 is TGTGCCAGCAGTTACTCGTCGGGTGCCTATGGCTACACCTTC. Its protein product is CASSYSSGAYGYTF.

V gene TRBV7-6 combines with J gene TRBJ1-4, with D perhaps matching TRBD1 (6 bases). The V gene lost 5 bases and the J gene lost 7 bases, with 17 bases spanning the gap. Germline CDR1 SGHVS, CDR2 FNYEAQ. This CDR3 has 15 amino acids. In nucleotides, the CDR3 is TGTGCCAGCAGCCCGGGTGGGGGCCGGACTGAAAAACTGTTTTTT. It yields the protein CASSPGGGRTEKLFF.

The CDR3 loop reads CASSLAGQGNHGYTF. The DNA of the CDR3 is TGTGCCAGCAGCTTGGCGGGACAGGGAAATCATGGCTACACCTTC. The chain carries TRBV5-4 and TRBJ1-2, with TRBD1 matching over 9 bases. J lost 6 bases, V lost 0 bases, and 6 bases had no gene match. In germline, CDR1 is SGHNT, CDR2 YYREEE (reference sequence). The CDR3 runs 15 residues.

The genes are TRBV29-1 and TRBJ2-2; TRBD1 aligns across 9 bases. This CDR3 has 16 residues. Germline assignment: CDR1 SQVTM and CDR2 ANQGSEA. V shed 0 bases, J shed 5 bases, and the junction held 7 bases outside the gene matches. The CDR3 DNA follows: TGCAGCGTTGAAGATTGGTCGGACAGGGGAACCGGGGAGCTGTTTTTT. Its translation: CSVEDWSDRGTGELFF.

V usage is TRBV5-8 and J usage is TRBJ1-1; unclear D gene. Germline CDR1 is SGHTS and CDR2 is YDEGEE. There are 13 residues in the CDR3. V dropped 4 bases and J dropped 1 base, with 8 bases sitting between them. The CDR3 region is CASSQYRNTEAFF. Here the CDR3 DNA reads TGTGCCAGCAGCCAGTACCGGAACACTGAAGCTTTCTTT.

This clone showed up just once. The J gene is TRBJ1-1, the V gene TRBV18; D might be TRBD1 (6 bases). V gave up 5 bases and J gave up 5 bases, with 15 bases separating them. Germline lookup yields CDR1 KGHSH and CDR2 LQKENI. The CDR3 runs 14 residues. This CDR3 reads CASSEQGVRTEAFF. CDR3 nucleotide sequence: TGTGCCAGCTCAGAACAGGGAGTTCGGACTGAAGCTTTCTTT.

V usage is TRBV27 and J usage is TRBJ1-5; a weak D match, TRBD1 (5 bases). Germline V gene data show CDR1 as MNHEY and CDR2 as SMNVEV (reference sequence). The ends were cut back, 3 bases at V and 4 bases at J, with 16 bases in the middle. The CDR3 runs 16 residues. DNA for the CDR3: TGTGCCAGCAGTTTCGGGGGTGGGAGAAAAAATCAGCCCCAGCATTTT. As protein: CASSFGGGRKNQPQHF.